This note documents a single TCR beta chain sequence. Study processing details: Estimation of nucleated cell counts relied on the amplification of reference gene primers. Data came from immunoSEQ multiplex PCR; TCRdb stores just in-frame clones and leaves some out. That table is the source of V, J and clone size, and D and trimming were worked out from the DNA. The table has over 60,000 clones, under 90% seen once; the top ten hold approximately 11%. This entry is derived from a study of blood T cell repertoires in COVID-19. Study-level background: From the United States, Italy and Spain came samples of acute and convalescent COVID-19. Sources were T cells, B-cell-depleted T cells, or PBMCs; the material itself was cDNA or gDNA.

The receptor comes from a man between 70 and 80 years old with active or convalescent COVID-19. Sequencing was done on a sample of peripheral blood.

CDR3: CASNFGTSGNEQFF. For the CDR3, the DNA is TGCGCCAGCAACTTTGGTACTAGCGGGAATGAGCAGTTCTTC. This chain uses TRBV5-1 with TRBJ2-1; the match to TRBD2 covers 9 bases. J lost 7 bases, V lost 6 bases, and 8 bases had no gene match. Per the germline V gene, CDR1 is SGHRS and CDR2 is YFSETQ. The CDR3 runs to 14 residues.